The entry below gives a single TCR beta chain sequence along with its context. Antigen specificity is unknown. These data come from a study of CD4+ T cells in melanoma. Notes on the study in general: In melanoma, neoantigen-specific CD4+ T cells reportedly differed in differentiation state. A reported correlation linked neoantigen-specific CD4+ T cells to CD8+, macrophage and B cell function.

V lost 2 bases and J 5 bases, leaving 10 bases between the germline ends. The germline CDR1 and CDR2 sequences are MNHNY and SVGAGI (reference sequence). CDR3 length: 14 residues. Assay used: immunoSEQ multiplex PCR; TCRdb lists only in-frame clones, some missing. The sample carries some 13,000 clones, around 68% recorded once. Sequencing input: cells from a culture (not recorded whether cultured in vitro). The sequence came from a human donor with melanoma. The genes are TRBV6-6 and TRBJ2-1, with D tentatively TRBD1 or TRBD2 (5 bases each). This chain's CDR3 is CASSYKRTNNEQFF. The CDR3 nucleotides read TGTGCCAGCAGTTACAAGCGGACAAACAATGAGCAGTTCTTC.